Listed here are 10 T cell receptor beta chains from one sample, sequenced in a study of cytomegalovirus exposure and HLA in healthy donors. Amplification used 60 Vbeta primers and 13 Jbeta primers. Clones were read by immunoSEQ multiplex PCR, and TCRdb kept only the in-frame ones, dropping some. The data contain some 75,000 clones, about 78% of them singletons. The sequencing input was PBMCs. The source is a man aged 18-30 years in good health and CMV-seropositive.

This clone showed up just a few times. This sequence joins TRBV28 and TRBJ2-1; a possible D gene is TRBD1 (6 bases). Germline V gives CDR1 MDHEN, CDR2 SYDVKM. The CDR3 consists of 15 residues. Trimming removed 3 bases from V and 0 bases from J, with 9 bases in between. The CDR3 DNA sequence: TGTGCCAGCAGTTTTTACAGGGTCTCCTACAATGAGCAGTTCTTC. This codes for CASSFYRVSYNEQFF.

This sequence joins TRBV5-1 and TRBJ1-5; unclear D gene. V shed 2 bases and J shed 7 bases, with 10 bases lying between them. Germline CDR1 and CDR2: SGHRS and YFSETQ. There are 13 residues in the CDR3. The CDR3 loop reads CASSFLSGQPQHF. In DNA, the CDR3 is TGCGCCAGCAGCTTTCTGTCGGGACAGCCCCAGCATTTT.

The V call is TRBV12-5, the J call TRBJ2-3, with D possibly TRBD1 on 6 matching bases. The CDR3 spans 14 residues. The ends were cut back, 5 bases at V and 4 bases at J, with 13 bases in the middle. Germline CDR1 is LGHNT and CDR2 is FRNRAP. This CDR3 is CASGTTGTPDTQYF. CDR3 DNA: TGTGCTAGTGGTACTACCGGGACACCAGATACGCAGTATTTT.

This clone has only one observation. The chain links TRBV15 to TRBJ1-5; D remains ambiguous. CDR3 length: 12 residues. Germline CDR1 and CDR2: LNHNV and YYDKDF (reference sequence). The V and J ends lost 5 bases and 4 bases respectively, with 6 bases between them. CDR3 sequence: CATSLSNQPQHF. The DNA of the CDR3 is TGTGCCACCAGCCTCAGTAATCAGCCCCAGCATTTT.

This clone showed up just once. The V and J genes are TRBV29-1 and TRBJ1-4; no firm D call. V shed 4 bases and J shed 0 bases, with 12 bases lying between them. Germline loops: CDR1 SQVTM, CDR2 ANQGSEA. The CDR3 sequence is 15 residues long. DNA of the CDR3: TGCAGCGTTGGGCAGCGAGCTGCAACTAATGAAAAACTGTTTTTT. Its translation is CSVGQRAATNEKLFF.

V is TRBV29-1 and J is TRBJ2-7; 9 bases are a match to TRBD1. V lost 6 bases, J lost 4 bases, and 7 bases stayed unmatched. From germline, CDR1 is SQVTM and CDR2 ANQGSEA. The CDR3 contains 13 residues. The CDR3: CSVAPGTGYEQYF. DNA of the CDR3: TGCAGCGTCGCCCCCGGGACAGGGTACGAGCAGTACTTC.

The chain recombines TRBV28 with TRBJ1-5; 7 nucleotides align to TRBD1. Germline V gives CDR1 MDHEN, CDR2 SYDVKM. The CDR3 has 14 residues. J was trimmed by 0 bases and V by 8 bases; bases with no gene match: 4. The CDR3 sequence is CASQAGGSNQPQHF. CDR3 nucleotide sequence: TGTGCCAGCCAAGCAGGGGGTAGCAATCAGCCCCAGCATTTT.

A few counts support this clone. The chain recombines TRBV7-6 with TRBJ2-1, with 9 bases aligning to TRBD2. Germline CDR1 SGHVS, CDR2 FNYEAQ. The CDR3 covers 16 residues. Trimming removed 5 bases from V and 12 bases from J; junction bases left unmatched: 17. The DNA of the CDR3 is TGTGCCAGCAGCGTAATAGCGGGAGTGCAGGGGGGATCGCAGTTCTTC. Translation gives CASSVIAGVQGGSQFF.

The chain carries TRBV7-9 and TRBJ1-1; D remains unclear. Germline V lookup: CDR1 SEHNR, CDR2 FQNEAQ (reference sequence). This CDR3 has 14 amino acids. V shed 5 bases and J shed 3 bases, with 13 bases lying between them. CDR3 loop: CASSPGRVYTEAFF. The CDR3 nucleotides read TGTGCCAGCAGCCCCGGGAGGGTATACACTGAAGCTTTCTTT. The full variable domain, completed using reference TRBV7-9 and TRBJ1-1, is DTGVSQNPRHKITKRGQNVTFRCDPISEHNRLYWYRQTLGQGPEFLTYFQNEAQLEKSRLLSDRFSAERPKGSFSTLEIQRTEQGDSAMYLCASSPGRVYTEAFFGQGTRLTVV.

V is TRBV2 and J is TRBJ2-5; no clear D gene. Germline V gene sequence: CDR1 SNHLY, CDR2 FYNNEI. The CDR3 is 13 residues long. Trimming left V 7 bases short and J 7 bases short, with 16 bases between. DNA of the CDR3: TGTGCCAGCACCGCAATCCTGGCTGGGACCCAGTACTTC. Amino acids: CASTAILAGTQYF. Using reference TRBV2 and TRBJ2-5 for the parts outside the CDR3, the full variable domain is EPEVTQTPSHQVTQMGQEVILRCVPISNHLYFYWYRQILGQKVEFLVSFYNNEISEKSEIFDDQFSVERPDGSNFTLKIRSTKLEDSAMYFCASTAILAGTQYFGPGTRLLVL.